This T cell receptor (beta chain) was identified in a study of T cells after yellow fever vaccination. They built TCR cDNA with 5'RACE template switching, a step that put in a universal primer site and UMIs. TCRdb recomputed calls from the 5' RACE reads with MiXCR, one row per CDR3 protein. The table has around 310,000 distinct CDR3 sequences, 8.7% seen once. The source was PBMCs, collected on the day of the first yellow fever vaccination. The receptor was derived from a man younger than 35 who received the YFV17D yellow fever vaccine.

The CDR3 DNA is TGCAGTGCTACTCAATCTGGGGCCAACGTCCTGACTTTC. The encoded protein is CSATQSGANVLTF. The chain is built from TRBV20-1 and TRBJ2-6, with D unresolved. The CDR3 loop spans 13 amino acids. Germline V gene data show CDR1 as DFQATT and CDR2 as SNEGSKA (reference sequence). V lost 4 bases and J lost 1, with 5 bases in between.